This TCR beta chain is drawn from a study of beta chain features in type 1 diabetes. Study in general: The study examined around 98,000,000 sorted cells across all samples.

In germline, CDR1 is LGHNA, CDR2 YNFKEQ. The CDR3 is made up of 14 amino acids. V was cut by 7 bases and J by 3 bases, with 14 bases left in between. Sequenced material consisted of expressed TCRB transcripts (all of the isolated RNA was reverse transcribed). Sequencing was performed with immunoSEQ multiplex PCR; in TCRdb, only in-frame clones are kept and a portion is missing. The repertoire includes 300,000 or so clones, 6.5% to 10% of them detected once, and 0.44% sits in the top ten. There was one heparinised blood draw per donor, averaging roughly 0.12 L. It was via CD45RO/CCR7/CD25/CD127/CD95/CD27 that CD4+ naive, central memory, regulatory and stem cell-like memory cells were sorted.

Input material: central memory CD4+ T cells from blood. The chain is built from TRBV4-2 and TRBJ2-3; D gene ambiguous. This TCR was sampled from a young woman in good health. The CDR3 DNA reads as TGTGCCAGCAAGCCCAATCGAAGGACAGATACGCAGTATTTT. Its translation: CASKPNRRTDTQYF.